A single sample gave rise to the 5 T cell receptor beta chains below, sequenced in a study of blood T cell repertoires in COVID-19. The table came from immunoSEQ multiplex PCR; TCRdb's copy has only in-frame clones and leaves some out. This sample yields 150,000 to 200,000 clones, of which 70% to 90% are seen a single time; less than 1% belongs to the top ten. Sequencing used peripheral blood. The receptors were sampled from a man between 18 and 29 years old with acute or convalescent COVID-19.

The chain combines TRBV7-8 with TRBJ1-3; D call uncertain. Germline V CDR1 and CDR2: SGHVS, FQNEAQ. Trimming cost V 1 base and J 2 bases, with 9 bases left between them. This CDR3 is 15 amino acids long. The CDR3 region has the DNA TGTGCCAGCAGCTTAGTGGCAAGTACTGGAAACACCATATATTTT. It translates to CASSLVASTGNTIYF.

The chain uses TRBV7-8 and TRBJ2-7, with 7 bases identical to TRBD1. CDR3 length: 17 amino acids. CDR1 and CDR2 (germline): SGHVS, FQNEAQ. V was pared by 4 bases and J by 5 bases, with 17 bases of the junction left unmatched. The CDR3 is CASSWMSGQGVGNEQYF. The CDR3 nucleotides read TGTGCCAGCAGCTGGATGTCGGGGCAGGGGGTGGGAAACGAGCAGTACTTC.

The chain employs TRBV19 and TRBJ2-2; no firm D call. The CDR3 runs 12 residues. Trimming left V 2 bases short and J 6 bases short, with 4 bases between. Germline V gene data show CDR1 as LNHDA and CDR2 as SQIVND (reference sequence). CDR3: CASSISAGELFF. In nucleotides, the CDR3 is TGTGCCAGTAGTATAAGCGCCGGGGAGCTGTTTTTT.

The chain recombines TRBV5-1 with TRBJ2-3; 9 bases fit TRBD2. The CDR3 has 18 residues. V was pared by 0 bases and J by 5 bases, with 13 bases of the junction left unmatched. Germline CDR1 and CDR2: SGHRS and YFSETQ. CDR3 nucleotide sequence: TGCGCCAGCAGCTTGGCGGCAAGCCCAGCGGGGGGCGGAGATACGCAGTATTTT. Translating gives CASSLAASPAGGGDTQYF.

The chain couples TRBV3-1 (or the pseudogene TRBV3-2) to TRBJ1-3; D is unresolved. Germline V gene sequence: CDR1 LGHDT, CDR2 YNNKEL (reference sequence). The CDR3 runs 14 residues. V lost 7 bases, J lost 0 bases, and 10 bases lay in between. The CDR3 nucleotides are TGTGCCAGCACCTTCCGGAGCTCTGGAAACACCATATATTTT. It encodes CASTFRSSGNTIYF.